This is a list of T cell receptor beta chains from one sample in a study of blood T cell repertoires in COVID-19. TCRdb's table, derived via immunoSEQ multiplex PCR, lists solely in-frame clones and lacks some. The sample comprises over 300,000 clones, almost 90% of which are singletons, and around 6.3% rests with the top ten. The sequenced sample consisted of peripheral blood. These receptor sequences come from a man aged 18 to 30 with active or convalescent COVID-19. Both conserved end residues are part of each CDR3. D genes are given only for firm matches. The listing skips clone size in some rows; elsewhere it reads once, few, many or a size class.

. | TRBJ2-7 | TRBV15 | . | TGTGCCACCAGCAGAGATCTGGGCAACTCCTACGAGCAGTACTTC | CATSRDLGNSYEQYF
. | TRBJ1-2 | TRBV28 | . | TGTGCCAGCAGTTCCGGGAACTATGGCTACACCTTC | CASSSGNYGYTF
. | TRBJ2-5 | TRBV7-8 | . | TGTGCCAGCAGCCGAGGGGGGAGGGCCACAGAGACCCAGTACTTC | CASSRGGRATETQYF
. | TRBJ2-7 | TRBV11-2 | . | TGTGCCAGCAGCTTAGATCTAGCTCTCTACGAGCAGTACTTC | CASSLDLALYEQYF
. | TRBJ2-7 | TRBV7-9 | . | TGTGCCAGCAGCCACACCCCGAACGAGGCACTGAGCTACGAGCAGTACTTC | CASSHTPNEALSYEQYF
TRBD2 | TRBJ2-1 | TRBV27 | . | TGTGCCAGCAGACTAGCGGGAGTCCCCTCCTACAATGAGCAGTTCTTC | CASRLAGVPSYNEQFF
TRBD1 | TRBJ1-6 | TRBV7-2 | . | TGTGCCAGCAGCTTAGAGACAGGGGGATGGTCACCCCTCCACTTT | CASSLETGGWSPLHF
. | TRBJ1-3 | TRBV6-2/TRBV6-3 | . | TGTGCCAGCAGCGTTATCGACCGGGTCTACTCTGGAAACACCATATATTTT | CASSVIDRVYSGNTIYF
. | TRBJ2-3 | TRBV4-3 | . | TGCGCCAGCAGCTACAGGGGCACAGATACGCAGTATTTT | CASSYRGTDTQYF
. | TRBJ1-3 | TRBV9 | . | TGTGCCAGCAGCGTAGCGGGACAACCCGGAGACACCATATATTTT | CASSVAGQPGDTIYF
TRBD1 | TRBJ1-6 | TRBV27 | . | TGTGCCAGCAGATCGGGACAGCATAATTCACCCCTCCACTTT | CASRSGQHNSPLHF
TRBD1 | TRBJ1-1 | TRBV7-9 | many | TGTGCCAGCAGCTTAGCAACAGGGGCTAACACTGAAGCTTTCTTT | CASSLATGANTEAFF
TRBD2 | TRBJ2-1 | TRBV27 | . | TGTGCCAGCAGTCTCGGGACTAACTCCTACAATGAGCAGTTCTTC | CASSLGTNSYNEQFF
TRBD1 | TRBJ1-6 | TRBV13 | . | TGTGCCAGCAGCTTAAACAGGGGTTCACCCCTCCACTTT | CASSLNRGSPLHF
. | TRBJ2-7 | TRBV12-5 | . | TGTGCTAGTGGTCGGGACACCTCCTACGAGCAGTACTTC | CASGRDTSYEQYF
TRBD2 | TRBJ2-1 | TRBV4-3 | . | TGCGCCAGCAGCCAAGAAGCAGCGGGAGGGCTCCATGAGCAGTTCTTC | CASSQEAAGGLHEQFF
. | TRBJ1-6 | TRBV27 | . | TGTGCCAGCAGCCTAGGGGGAAAAGGGTCACCCCTCCACTTT | CASSLGGKGSPLHF
TRBD1 | TRBJ1-1 | TRBV28 | . | TGTGCCAGCAGGCGAACAGGGGGCGGGGTGAACACTGAAGCTTTCTTT | CASRRTGGGVNTEAFF
. | TRBJ1-5 | TRBV18 | . | TGTGCCAGCTCATCGGGAAGGGCGACCTGGGCCCAGCATTTT | CASSSGRATWAQHF
TRBD1 | TRBJ1-6 | TRBV3-1/TRBV3-2 | . | TGTGCCAGCAGCCTAAATCTGACAGGGTGTTCTTCACCCCTCCACTTT | CASSLNLTGCSSPLHF
TRBD1 | TRBJ2-7 | TRBV10-3 | once | TGTGCCATCAGTGAGGGACAGGGCTCCTACGAGCAGTACTTC | CAISEGQGSYEQYF
. | TRBJ1-6 | TRBV7-6 | . | TGTGCCAGCAGCTTAGCGGCAGGATCCTATAATTCACCCCTCCACTTT | CASSLAAGSYNSPLHF
TRBD1 | TRBJ1-2 | TRBV6-2/TRBV6-3 | . | TGTGCCAGCAGTCCAGGGGGGTTTACGAACTATGGCTACACCTTC | CASSPGGFTNYGYTF
. | TRBJ2-7 | TRBV11-1 | few | TGTGCCAGCAGCTTAAACCTAGCCGCCGTGGGGGAGCAGTACTTC | CASSLNLAAVGEQYF
. | TRBJ2-7 | TRBV5-4 | . | TGTGCCAGCAGGCGACAGGGAGGCGAGCAGTACTTC | CASRRQGGEQYF
. | TRBJ2-7 | TRBV4-3 | once | TGCGCCAGCAGCCAGGTCTCAGGAACCTACGAGCAGTACTTC | CASSQVSGTYEQYF
. | TRBJ2-2 | TRBV11-1 | . | TGTGCCAGCAGCCCCCCCTCGCCAGGGACCGGGGAGCTGTTTTTT | CASSPPSPGTGELFF
TRBD1 | TRBJ2-1 | TRBV9 | . | TGTGCCAGCAGCGTGGAGGACAGGGGTGGTGAGCAGTTCTTC | CASSVEDRGGEQFF
. | TRBJ2-2 | TRBV19 | . | TGTGCCAGTAGTAGCCCGCGGAGGGGCGGGGAGCTGTTTTTT | CASSSPRRGGELFF
. | TRBJ2-1 | TRBV20-1 | . | TGCAGTGCTAGCATGAATGAGCAGTTCTTC | CSASMNEQFF
TRBD1 | TRBJ2-3 | TRBV9 | . | TGTGCCAGCAGCGTAGTGAGCAGGGGGACAGATACGCAGTATTTT | CASSVVSRGTDTQYF
. | TRBJ1-2 | TRBV11-2 | . | TGTGCCAGCAGCTTGGAAGTCGGAGTCTATGGCTACACCTTC | CASSLEVGVYGYTF
TRBD1 | TRBJ2-7 | TRBV25-1 | . | TGTGCCAGCAGTACCACAGGGGCCCGCGAGCAGTACTTC | CASSTTGAREQYF